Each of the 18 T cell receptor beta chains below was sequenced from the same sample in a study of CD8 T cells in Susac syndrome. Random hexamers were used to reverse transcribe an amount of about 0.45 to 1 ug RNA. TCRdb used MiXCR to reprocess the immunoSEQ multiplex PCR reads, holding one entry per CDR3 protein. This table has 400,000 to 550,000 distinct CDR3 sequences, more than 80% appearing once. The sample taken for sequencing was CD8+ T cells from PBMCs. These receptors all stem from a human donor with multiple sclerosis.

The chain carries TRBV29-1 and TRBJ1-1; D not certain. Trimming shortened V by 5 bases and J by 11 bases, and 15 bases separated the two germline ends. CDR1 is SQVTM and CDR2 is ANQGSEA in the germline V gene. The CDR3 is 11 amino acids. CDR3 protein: CSVPDALGAFF. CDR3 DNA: TGCAGCGTTCCGGACGCCCTGGGGGCTTTCTTT.

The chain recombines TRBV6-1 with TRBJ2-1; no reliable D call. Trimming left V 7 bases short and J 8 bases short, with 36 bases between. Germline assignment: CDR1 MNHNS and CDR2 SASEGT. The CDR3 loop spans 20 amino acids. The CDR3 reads CASTNGAGIFMASPGDEQFF. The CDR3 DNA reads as TGTGCCAGCACCAACGGCGCCGGAATTTTCATGGCGAGTCCTGGCGATGAGCAGTTCTTC.

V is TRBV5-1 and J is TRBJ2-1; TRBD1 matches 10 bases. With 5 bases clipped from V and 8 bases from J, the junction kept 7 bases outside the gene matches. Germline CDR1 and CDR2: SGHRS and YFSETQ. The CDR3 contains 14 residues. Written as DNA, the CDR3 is TGCGCCAGCAGTTCCGGGACAGGGGTCGATGAGCAGTTCTTC. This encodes CASSSGTGVDEQFF.

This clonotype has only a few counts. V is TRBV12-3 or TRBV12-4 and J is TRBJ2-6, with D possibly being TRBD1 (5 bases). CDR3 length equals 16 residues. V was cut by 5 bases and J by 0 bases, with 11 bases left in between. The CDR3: CASSTTRASGANVLTF. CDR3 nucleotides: TGTGCCAGCAGTACCACCAGGGCCTCTGGGGCCAACGTCCTGACTTTC.

CDR3 region: CASSLEFSGYTEAFF. CDR3 DNA: TGTGCCAGCAGTTTAGAATTCTCGGGGTACACTGAAGCTTTCTTT. The chain uses TRBV28 and TRBJ1-1, with D unclear. Trimming removed 2 bases at V and 3 bases at J, with 13 bases between. Per germline, CDR1 MDHEN and CDR2 SYDVKM. The CDR3 consists of 15 residues.

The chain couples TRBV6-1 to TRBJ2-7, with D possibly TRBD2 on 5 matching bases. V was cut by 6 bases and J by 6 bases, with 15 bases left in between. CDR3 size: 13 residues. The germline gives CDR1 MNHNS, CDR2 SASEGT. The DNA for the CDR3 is TGTGCCAGCAGGCGGACCGGTGGGAGCGAGCAGTACTTC. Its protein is CASRRTGGSEQYF.

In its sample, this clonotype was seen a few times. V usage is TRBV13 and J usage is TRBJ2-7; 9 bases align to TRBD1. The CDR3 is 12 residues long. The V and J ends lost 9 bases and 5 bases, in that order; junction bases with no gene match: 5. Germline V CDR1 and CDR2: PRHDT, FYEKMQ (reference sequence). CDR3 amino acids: CARRGQGDEQYF. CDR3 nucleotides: TGTGCCAGGAGGGGACAGGGCGACGAGCAGTACTTC.

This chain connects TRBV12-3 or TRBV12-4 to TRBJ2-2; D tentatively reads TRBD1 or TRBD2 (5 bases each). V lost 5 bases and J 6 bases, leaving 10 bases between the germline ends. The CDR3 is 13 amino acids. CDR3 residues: CASSDGAAGELFF. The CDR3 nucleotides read TGTGCCAGCAGTGACGGGGCGGCCGGGGAGCTGTTTTTT.

The CDR3 reads CASTLIAGSTDTQYF. The DNA for the CDR3 is TGTGCCAGCACCCTAATAGCGGGAAGTACAGATACGCAGTATTTT. This chain connects TRBV6-1 to TRBJ2-3; 8 bases agree with TRBD2. The germline CDR1 and CDR2 sequences are MNHNS and SASEGT. Trimming removed 7 bases from V and 3 bases from J; junction bases left unmatched: 9. There are 15 residues in the CDR3.

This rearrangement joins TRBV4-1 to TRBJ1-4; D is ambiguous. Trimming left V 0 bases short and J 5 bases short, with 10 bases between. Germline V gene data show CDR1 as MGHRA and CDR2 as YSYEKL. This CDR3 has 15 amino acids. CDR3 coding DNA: TGCGCCAGCAGCCAAGATCCCGGGTTCAATGAAAAACTGTTTTTT. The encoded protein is CASSQDPGFNEKLFF.

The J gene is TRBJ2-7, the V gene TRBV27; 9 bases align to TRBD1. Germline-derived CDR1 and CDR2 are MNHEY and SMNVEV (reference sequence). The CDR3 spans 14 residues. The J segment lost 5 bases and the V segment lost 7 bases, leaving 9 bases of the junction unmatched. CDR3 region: CASNSGTGFHEQYF. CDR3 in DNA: TGTGCCAGCAATTCCGGGACAGGGTTCCACGAGCAGTACTTC.

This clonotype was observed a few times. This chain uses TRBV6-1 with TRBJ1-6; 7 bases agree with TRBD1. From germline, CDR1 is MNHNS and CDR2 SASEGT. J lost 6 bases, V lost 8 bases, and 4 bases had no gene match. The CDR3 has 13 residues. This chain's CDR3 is CASRDSGNSPLHF. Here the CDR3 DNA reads TGTGCCAGCCGGGACAGCGGTAATTCACCCCTCCACTTT.

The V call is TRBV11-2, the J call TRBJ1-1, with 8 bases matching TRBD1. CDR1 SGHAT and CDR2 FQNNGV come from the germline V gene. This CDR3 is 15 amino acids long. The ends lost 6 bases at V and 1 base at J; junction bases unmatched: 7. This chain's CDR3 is CASSYTGGGNTEAFF. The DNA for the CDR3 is TGTGCCAGCAGTTATACAGGGGGGGGGAACACTGAAGCTTTCTTT.

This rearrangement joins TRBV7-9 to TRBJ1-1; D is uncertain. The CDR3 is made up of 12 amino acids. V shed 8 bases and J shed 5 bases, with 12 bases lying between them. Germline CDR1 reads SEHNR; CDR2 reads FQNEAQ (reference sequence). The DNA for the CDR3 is TGTGCCAGCCTTTTAGGGAGGACTGAAGCTTTCTTT. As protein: CASLLGRTEAFF.

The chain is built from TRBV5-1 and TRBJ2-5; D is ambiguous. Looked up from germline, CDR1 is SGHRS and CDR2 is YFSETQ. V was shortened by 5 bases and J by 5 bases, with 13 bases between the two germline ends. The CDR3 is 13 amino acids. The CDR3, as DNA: TGCGCCAGCAGGGAGACGCAGGCGGAGACCCAGTACTTC. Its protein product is CASRETQAETQYF.

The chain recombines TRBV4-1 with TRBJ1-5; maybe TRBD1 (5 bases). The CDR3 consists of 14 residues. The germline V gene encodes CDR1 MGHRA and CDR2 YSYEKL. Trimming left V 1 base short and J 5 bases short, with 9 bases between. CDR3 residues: CASSQGGDYQPQHF. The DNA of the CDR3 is TGCGCCAGCAGCCAAGGAGGGGATTATCAGCCCCAGCATTTT.

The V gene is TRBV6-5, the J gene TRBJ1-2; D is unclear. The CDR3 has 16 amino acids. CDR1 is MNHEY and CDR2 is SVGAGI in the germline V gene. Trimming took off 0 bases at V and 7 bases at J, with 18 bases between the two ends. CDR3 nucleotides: TGTGCCAGCAGTTACTCGACGACCGGGTCACATCCTGGCTACACCTTC. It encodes CASSYSTTGSHPGYTF.

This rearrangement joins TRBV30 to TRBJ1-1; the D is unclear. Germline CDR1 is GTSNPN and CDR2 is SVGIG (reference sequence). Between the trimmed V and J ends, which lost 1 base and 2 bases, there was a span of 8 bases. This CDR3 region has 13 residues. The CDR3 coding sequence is TGTGCCTGGAGTGCTAACGCTAACACTGAAGCTTTCTTT. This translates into CAWSANANTEAFF.